Sequencing of this T cell receptor (beta chain) was carried out in a study of cytomegalovirus exposure and HLA in healthy donors. Whole-study findings and limits: When the data were analyzed later, several of the most significant clusters appeared to be linked to common viral pathogens. There was a cluster of highly shared sequence variants that was likely a sequencing artifact.

PCR amplification relied on 60 Vbeta primers (plus 13 Jbeta primers). Clones were read by immunoSEQ multiplex PCR, and TCRdb kept only the in-frame ones, dropping some. The sample gives under 100,000 clones, 60% to 80% of which show up once; around 3.4% is in the top ten. For this clone: Its antigen is as yet unknown.

Trimming shortened V by 4 bases and J by 4 bases, and 20 bases separated the two germline ends. This CDR3 spans 18 amino acids. Germline CDR1 reads MNHNS; CDR2 reads SASEGT. The sample was PBMCs. The TCR sequence derives from a man over 45 in good health and CMV-seronegative. The chain uses TRBV6-1 and TRBJ1-6; tentatively, D is TRBD1 (6 bases). DNA for the CDR3: TGTGCCAGCAGTGGCCACCTGCTAACAGGGTCGTATAATTCACCCCTCCACTTT. Translated, it gives CASSGHLLTGSYNSPLHF.